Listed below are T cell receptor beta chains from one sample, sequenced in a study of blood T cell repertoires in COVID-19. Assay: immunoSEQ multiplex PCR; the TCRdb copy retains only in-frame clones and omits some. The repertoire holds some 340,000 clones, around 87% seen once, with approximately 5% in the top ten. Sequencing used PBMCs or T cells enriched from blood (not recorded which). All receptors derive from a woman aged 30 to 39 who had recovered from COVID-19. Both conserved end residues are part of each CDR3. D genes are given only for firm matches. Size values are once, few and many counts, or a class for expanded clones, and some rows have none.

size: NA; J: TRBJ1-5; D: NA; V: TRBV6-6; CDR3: CASVQSYSNQPQHF; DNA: TGTGCCAGCGTACAGTCTTATAGCAATCAGCCCCAGCATTTT
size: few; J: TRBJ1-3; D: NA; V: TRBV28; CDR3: CASSPPDSRTGNTIYF; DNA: TGTGCCAGCAGTCCACCGGACAGTAGGACTGGAAACACCATATATTTT
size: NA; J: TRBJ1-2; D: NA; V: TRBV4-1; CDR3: CASSQEEYRRYGYTF; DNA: TGCGCCAGCAGCCAAGAGGAGTACCGACGGTATGGCTACACCTTC
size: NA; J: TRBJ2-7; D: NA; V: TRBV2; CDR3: CASSRGLSSYEQYF; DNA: TGTGCCAGCTCCAGGGGCCTTAGCTCCTACGAGCAGTACTTC
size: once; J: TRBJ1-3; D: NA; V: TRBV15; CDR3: CATSGGAVGNTIYF; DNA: TGTGCCACCAGCGGAGGGGCAGTTGGAAACACCATATATTTT
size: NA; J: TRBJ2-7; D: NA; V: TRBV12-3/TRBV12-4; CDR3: CASSLGQKYEQYF; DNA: TGTGCCAGCAGTTTAGGGCAGAAATACGAGCAGTACTTC
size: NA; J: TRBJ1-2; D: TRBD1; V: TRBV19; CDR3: CASSKIGGDYTF; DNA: TGTGCCAGTAGTAAGATAGGGGGCGACTACACCTTC
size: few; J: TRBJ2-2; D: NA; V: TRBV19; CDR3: CASSLRRGGELFF; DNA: TGTGCCAGTAGTCTCCGCCGAGGCGGGGAGCTGTTTTTT
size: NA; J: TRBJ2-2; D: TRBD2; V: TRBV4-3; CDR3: CASSQEGGTSFTGELFF; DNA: TGCGCCAGCAGCCAAGAGGGCGGGACTAGCTTCACCGGGGAGCTGTTTTTT
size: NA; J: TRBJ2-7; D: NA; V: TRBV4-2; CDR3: CASSQDLATYEQYF; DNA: TGTGCCAGCAGCCAAGATTTGGCCACCTACGAGCAGTACTTC
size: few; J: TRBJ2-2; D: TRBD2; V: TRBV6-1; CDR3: CASSGVAGGRNTGELFF; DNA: TGTGCCAGCAGTGGCGTCGCGGGGGGGAGGAACACCGGGGAGCTGTTTTTT
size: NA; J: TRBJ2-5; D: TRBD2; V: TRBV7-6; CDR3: CASSFSKIGTSGGETQYF; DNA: TGTGCCAGCAGCTTTAGTAAGATTGGGACTAGCGGGGGTGAGACCCAGTACTTC
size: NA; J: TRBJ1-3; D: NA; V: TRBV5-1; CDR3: CASSSKPGRAGGNTIYF; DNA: TGCGCCAGCAGCTCAAAGCCAGGCCGGGCAGGGGGAAACACCATATATTTT
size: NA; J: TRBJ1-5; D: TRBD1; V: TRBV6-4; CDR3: CASSVPGGHQPQHF; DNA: TGTGCCAGCAGTGTTCCAGGGGGTCATCAGCCCCAGCATTTT
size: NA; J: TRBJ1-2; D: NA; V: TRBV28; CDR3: CASSFHPQPPGWWNYGYTF; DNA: TGTGCCAGCAGTTTTCATCCCCAGCCCCCAGGGTGGTGGAACTATGGCTACACCTTC
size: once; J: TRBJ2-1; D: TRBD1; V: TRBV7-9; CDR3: CASSQTVRTGTYEQFF; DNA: TGTGCCAGCAGCCAGACCGTTAGGACAGGGACCTATGAGCAGTTCTTC
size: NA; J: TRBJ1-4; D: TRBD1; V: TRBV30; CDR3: CAWSRDRGEKLFF; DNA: TGTGCCTGGAGTCGGGACAGAGGTGAAAAACTGTTTTTT
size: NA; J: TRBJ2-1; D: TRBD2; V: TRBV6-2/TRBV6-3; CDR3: CASSYSFAGGPSNEQFF; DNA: TGTGCCAGCAGTTACTCTTTCGCGGGGGGCCCCTCTAATGAGCAGTTCTTC
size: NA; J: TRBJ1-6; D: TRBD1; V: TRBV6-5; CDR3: CASSRGGGPSPLHF; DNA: TGTGCCAGCAGTCGCGGAGGGGGCCCTTCACCCCTCCACTTT
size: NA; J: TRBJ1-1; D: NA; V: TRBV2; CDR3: CASSVGRGSTEAFF; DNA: TGTGCCAGCAGTGTTGGGAGGGGATCCACTGAAGCTTTCTTT
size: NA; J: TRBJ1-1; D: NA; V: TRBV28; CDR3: CASSLAPDEAFF; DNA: TGTGCCAGCAGTTTGGCACCCGATGAAGCTTTCTTT
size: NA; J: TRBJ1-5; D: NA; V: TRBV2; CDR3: CASTSTVSNQPQHF; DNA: TGTGCCAGCACGTCAACGGTTAGCAATCAGCCCCAGCATTTT